These T cell receptor beta chains were read from a single sample in a study of control samples from healthy donors and cancer patients. Profiled with immunoSEQ multiplex PCR; TCRdb holds only in-frame clones, not every one. The sample records fewer than 250,000 clones, roughly nine tenths being singletons. Sequenced material: blood. These receptors were collected from a man aged 25 to 45 in good health. The CDR3 runs from the conserved cysteine through the conserved F or W. The order of the fields is clone size, V gene, D gene, J gene, CDR3 protein, CDR3 DNA. A D gene is named only where the DNA matches it firmly. Size tells how often a clone was seen (once, few, many) or the class of an expanded clone, and some rows leave it out.

>NA|TRBV5-6|NA|TRBJ2-7
CASRQTASYEQYF
TGTGCCAGCAGGCAAACAGCATCCTACGAGCAGTACTTC
>NA|TRBV5-1|NA|TRBJ1-1
CASSTRTEKNTEAFF
TGCGCCAGCAGCACACGGACGGAGAAGAACACTGAAGCTTTCTTT
>NA|TRBV9|NA|TRBJ2-1
CASSQGRGDEQFF
TGTGCCAGCAGCCAAGGGCGGGGCGATGAGCAGTTCTTC
>NA|TRBV7-2|TRBD2|TRBJ2-3
CASSLGSLAGGADTQYF
TGTGCCAGCAGCTTAGGTTCTCTAGCGGGGGGAGCAGATACGCAGTATTTT
>NA|TRBV2|TRBD1|TRBJ1-5
CASSLRTGSSNQPQHF
TGTGCCAGCAGTCTACGGACAGGGAGTAGCAATCAGCCCCAGCATTTT
>NA|TRBV18|NA|TRBJ2-7
CASSSPGLPYEQYF
TGTGCCAGCTCAAGCCCGGGGTTGCCCTACGAGCAGTACTTC
>few|TRBV27|NA|TRBJ1-1
CASSLRSSTEAFF
TGTGCCAGCAGTCTAAGATCGAGCACTGAAGCTTTCTTT
>NA|TRBV9|TRBD2|TRBJ2-1
CASSAPDRLAGGYNEQFF
TGTGCCAGCAGCGCCCCAGACCGACTAGCGGGGGGGTACAATGAGCAGTTCTTC
>NA|TRBV20-1|NA|TRBJ2-1
CSASRLPSNNEQFF
TGCAGTGCTAGTCGGCTCCCGAGTAACAATGAGCAGTTCTTC
>NA|TRBV7-9|NA|TRBJ2-7
CASSLVGGGRRYEQYF
TGTGCCAGCAGCTTAGTGGGAGGGGGGCGGCGCTACGAGCAGTACTTC
>NA|TRBV19|NA|TRBJ1-1
CASIMAGTGTEAFF
TGTGCCAGTATTATGGCTGGAACGGGCACTGAAGCTTTCTTT
>NA|TRBV30|NA|TRBJ2-7
CALQRGGLREQYF
TGTGCTCTTCAAAGGGGGGGCCTACGGGAGCAGTACTTC
>NA|TRBV23-1|NA|TRBJ1-5
CASSQSAGTKPQHF
TGCGCCAGCAGTCAATCGGCGGGAACTAAGCCCCAGCATTTT
>NA|TRBV5-1|TRBD1|TRBJ2-3
CASSLGQGVYTDTQYF
TGCGCCAGCAGCTTGGGACAGGGGGTCTACACAGATACGCAGTATTTT
>NA|TRBV6-6|NA|TRBJ1-2
CASNRRQTEKNYGYTF
TGTGCCAGCAACAGACGACAGACAGAAAAAAACTATGGCTACACCTTC
>NA|TRBV12-3/TRBV12-4|NA|TRBJ2-3
CASTQGDTQYF
TGTGCCAGCACCCAGGGAGATACGCAGTATTTT